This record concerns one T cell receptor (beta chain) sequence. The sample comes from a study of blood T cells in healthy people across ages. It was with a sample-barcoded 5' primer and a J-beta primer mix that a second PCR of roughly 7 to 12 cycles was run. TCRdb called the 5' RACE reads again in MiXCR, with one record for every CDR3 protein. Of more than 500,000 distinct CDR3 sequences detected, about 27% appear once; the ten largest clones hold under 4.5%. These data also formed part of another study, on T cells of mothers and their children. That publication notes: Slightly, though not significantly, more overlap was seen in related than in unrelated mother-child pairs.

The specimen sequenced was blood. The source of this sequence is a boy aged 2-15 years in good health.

CDR3 in DNA: TGCAGTGCTAGAGGTGTCTCCTACAATGAGCAGTTCTTC. As protein: CSARGVSYNEQFF. The chain has TRBV20-1 and TRBJ2-1; D ambiguous. Germline lookup yields CDR1 DFQATT and CDR2 SNEGSKA (reference sequence). This CDR3 is built from 13 residues. Between the trimmed V and J ends, which lost 1 base and 0 bases, there was a span of 4 bases.